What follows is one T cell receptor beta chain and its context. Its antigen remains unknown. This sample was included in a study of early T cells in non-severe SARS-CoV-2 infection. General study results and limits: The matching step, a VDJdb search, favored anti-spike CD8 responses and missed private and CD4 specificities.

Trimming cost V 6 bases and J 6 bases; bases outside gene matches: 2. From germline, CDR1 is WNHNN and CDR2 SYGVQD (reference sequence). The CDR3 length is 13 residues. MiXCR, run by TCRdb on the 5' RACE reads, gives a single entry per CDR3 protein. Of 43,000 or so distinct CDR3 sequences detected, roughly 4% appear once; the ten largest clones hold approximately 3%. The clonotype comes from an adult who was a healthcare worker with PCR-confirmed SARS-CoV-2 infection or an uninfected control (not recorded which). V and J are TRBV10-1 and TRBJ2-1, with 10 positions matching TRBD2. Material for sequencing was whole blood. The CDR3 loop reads CASSSGRVNEQFF. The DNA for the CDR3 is TGCGCCAGCAGCAGCGGGAGGGTCAATGAGCAGTTCTTC.